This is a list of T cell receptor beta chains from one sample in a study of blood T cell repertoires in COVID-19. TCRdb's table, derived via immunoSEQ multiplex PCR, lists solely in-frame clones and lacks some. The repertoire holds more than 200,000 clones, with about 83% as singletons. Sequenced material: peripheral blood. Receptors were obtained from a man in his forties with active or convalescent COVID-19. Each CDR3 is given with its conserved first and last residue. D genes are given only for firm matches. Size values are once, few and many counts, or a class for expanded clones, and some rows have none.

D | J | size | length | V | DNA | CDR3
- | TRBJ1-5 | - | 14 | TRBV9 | TGTGCCAGCAGCCTTACAGGGTCGGGGCAGCCCCAGCATTTT | CASSLTGSGQPQHF
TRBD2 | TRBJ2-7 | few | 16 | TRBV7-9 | TGTGCCAGCAGCCACTACGGGACTAGCGGAGTCTACGAGCAGTACTTC | CASSHYGTSGVYEQYF
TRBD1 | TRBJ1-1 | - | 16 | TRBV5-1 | TGCGCCAGCAGCTTGGAGGGGGACAGGGAAGCCTTTGGAGCTTTCTTT | CASSLEGDREAFGAFF
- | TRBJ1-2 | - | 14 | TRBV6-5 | TGTGCCAGCCGATTGACTGGTATTGACTATGGCTACACCTTC | CASRLTGIDYGYTF
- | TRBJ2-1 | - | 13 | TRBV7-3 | TGTGCCAGCAGCAGATTCACGGGAAATGAGCAGTTCTTC | CASSRFTGNEQFF
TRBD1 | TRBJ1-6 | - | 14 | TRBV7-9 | TGTGCCAGCAGCCCAGACAGGGATCCTTCACCCCTCCACTTT | CASSPDRDPSPLHF
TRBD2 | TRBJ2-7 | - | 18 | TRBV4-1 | TGCGCCAGCAGCCAAGTTAAATTTGGGGCTAGCGGAGACTACGAGCAGTACTTC | CASSQVKFGASGDYEQYF
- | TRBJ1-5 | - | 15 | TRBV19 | TGTGCCAGTAACTACGACAGAAAACTAAATCAGCCCCAGCATTTT | CASNYDRKLNQPQHF
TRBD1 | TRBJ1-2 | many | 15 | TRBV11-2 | TGTGCCAGCAGCCCTAGACAGGGGGCGAACTATGGCTACACCTTC | CASSPRQGANYGYTF
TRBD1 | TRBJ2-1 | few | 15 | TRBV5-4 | TGTGCCAGCAGCTTGGGTCAGGGGGCGCTCAATGAGCAGTTCTTC | CASSLGQGALNEQFF
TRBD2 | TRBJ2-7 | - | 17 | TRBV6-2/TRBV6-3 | TGTGCCAGCAGTTACCCCCTAATGGGACTAAAGCCCTACGAGCAGTACTTC | CASSYPLMGLKPYEQYF
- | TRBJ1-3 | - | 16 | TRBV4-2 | TGTGCCAGCAGCCAAGATCCCACAGGGTCTGGAAACACCATATATTTT | CASSQDPTGSGNTIYF
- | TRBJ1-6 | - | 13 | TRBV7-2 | TGTGCCAGCAGCCCAGACTATAATTCACCCCTCCACTTT | CASSPDYNSPLHF
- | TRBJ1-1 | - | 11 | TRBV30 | TGTGCCTGGAGTGTTGCAGGTGAAGCTTTCTTT | CAWSVAGEAFF
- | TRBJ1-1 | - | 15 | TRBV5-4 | TGTGCCAGCAGCCTCGGGGGACGGGGGAACACTGAAGCTTTCTTT | CASSLGGRGNTEAFF
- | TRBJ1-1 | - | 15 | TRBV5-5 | TGTGCCAGCAGCTTGGACGGGGGGAGGTACACTGAAGCTTTCTTT | CASSLDGGRYTEAFF
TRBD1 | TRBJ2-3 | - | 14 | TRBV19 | TGTGCCAGTAGTGACAGGGGACGCACAGATACGCAGTATTTT | CASSDRGRTDTQYF
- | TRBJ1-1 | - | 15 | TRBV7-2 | TGTGCCAGCAGGCCCCCGTCAGGGGTGTTAACTGAAGCTTTCTTT | CASRPPSGVLTEAFF
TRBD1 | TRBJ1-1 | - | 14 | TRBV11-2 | TGTGCCAGCAGCTCGGGACAGGGTAGTACTGAAGCTTTCTTT | CASSSGQGSTEAFF
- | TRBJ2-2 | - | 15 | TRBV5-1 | TGCGCCAGCAGCTCGACGAGACAGAACACCGGGGAGCTGTTTTTT | CASSSTRQNTGELFF
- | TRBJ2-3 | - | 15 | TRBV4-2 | TGTGCCAGCAGCCAAGATTCGGCGGGCACAGATACGCAGTATTTT | CASSQDSAGTDTQYF
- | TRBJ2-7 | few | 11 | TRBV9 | TGTGCCAGCATCGAGCCAGGGGAGCAGTACTTC | CASIEPGEQYF